Reported below is one T cell receptor (beta chain). Its target antigen remains unknown. Qualities for individual bases were not recorded, and no much larger clone is one base off. Explained via the paper, the treatment or condition label denotes: in vitro stimulation with specific CMV peptide epitopes to enrich CMV-specific T cells. The sample belongs to a study of T cell repertoires in cytomegalovirus infection (dated by TCRdb to about 2019). For context, the study as a whole: Peptide stimulations targeted recently identified HLA-C-restricted CMV epitopes, whose presentation resists viral immunomodulation, together with well-studied HLA-B-restricted epitopes. The HLA type of each donor mattered for the analysis, because public TCR beta signatures pointed to carriage of CMV infection along with the matching HLA type.

Points the paper makes about the study in general: The ex vivo response was dominated by HLA-C-restricted CMV-specific TCR beta clonotypes, which also provided the single most frequent clonotype in two of eight donors. Carriers of CMV infection plus the relevant HLA type were discriminated by the cumulative frequency of public TCR beta family members in the study cohort and in an independent approximately 360-donor cohort.

The sequencer was an Illumina HiSeq 1500. TCRdb cleaned the public reads at Q25 with fastp, built clones with MiXCR and kept in-frame beta chains. Rows merge per CDR3 protein into single entries with the most common DNA and genes. The sample table records about 920,000 distinct CDR3 sequences; 30% to 40% of these occur just once. In total, the top ten clones hold over 11% of the sample. CDR1 is given as SEHNR and CDR2 as FQNEAQ, both from the germline V gene (reference sequence). Measured from the cysteine to the phenylalanine, the CDR3 is 18 residues long. Only the CDR3 DNA is retained, 54 bases long and in frame from the first base. From V the trimming removes 3 bases and from J it removes 0 bases, while the gene matches leave 13 bases of the junction unaccounted for.

The sample was cultured CD8+ T cells from PBMCs, taken from culture after CMV antigen stimulation. This clonotype was sampled from a human donor in good health (CMV status not recorded). Some clones in this sample may be carry-over from other donors' samples. The rearranged segments are TRBV7-9 and TRBJ1-1, with 7 bases in between that match TRBD1. The bases are TGTGCCAGCAGCTTCCGAGCAGTGGGGGACAGACTGAACACTGAAGCTTTCTTT. Translated, it gives CASSFRAVGDRLNTEAFF.